This T cell receptor (beta chain) was documented in a study of Ad26.COV2.S vaccination and SARS-CoV-2 variants. Overall study context: Ad26.COV2.S, an intramuscular injection, was given once or twice 56 days apart.

The CDR3 sequence is 14 residues long. Trimming pared 7 bases from V and 7 bases from J, leaving 19 bases between. Per germline, CDR1 SNHLY and CDR2 FYNNEI. Study-wide results and caveats: TCR breadth and depth analyses may have underestimated total T cell responses.

Worth noting for this clone: The antigen remains undetermined.

The treatment: around 19 received Ad26.COV2.S at low or high dose, single or two shots; about five received placebo; per-sample allocation not given. Samples were taken on day 63 after the first vaccine or placebo injection. The protocol was immunoSEQ multiplex PCR, while the TCRdb copy is restricted to in-frame clones and leaves out a portion. The sample contains hundreds of thousands of clones, around nine tenths of which appear only once. The starting material was peripheral blood, obtained in a trial of Ad26.COV2.S vaccine versus placebo. The chain couples TRBV2 to TRBJ1-1; weak D call: TRBD1 (6 bases). This TCR came from a person aged 18-60 years who received the Ad26.COV2.S COVID-19 vaccine or a placebo. Here the CDR3 DNA reads TGTGCCAGCATAACAAACAGGGTAACAAATGAAGCTTTCTTT. This sequence encodes CASITNRVTNEAFF.